These T cell receptor beta chains were read from a single sample in a study of radiation and T cells in renal cell carcinoma. The table came from immunoSEQ multiplex PCR; TCRdb's copy has only in-frame clones and leaves some out. The table records 120,000 or so clones, 88% of them present only once. The sample in question was blood, obtained from a patient whose treatment included radiotherapy and nephrectomy. These receptors came from a woman in her 70s with renal cell carcinoma. CDR3s include the opening cysteine and the closing phenylalanine or tryptophan. Fields, in order: J gene, V gene, CDR3 protein.

TRBJ2-3,TRBV2,CASNRADTQYF
TRBJ1-4,TRBV30,CAAMGGRNEKLFF
TRBJ2-2,TRBV19,CASRSTESTGELFF
TRBJ2-1,TRBV6-6,CASSYPRGAPDNEQFF
TRBJ1-2,TRBV7-8,CASSPRDYGYTF
TRBJ1-5,TRBV6-1,CATTDRRIQPQHF
TRBJ1-2,TRBV6-5,CASRTRANYGYTF
TRBJ1-1,TRBV4-2,CASSQDRQGATEAFF
TRBJ2-3,TRBV27,CASRIAVSTDTQYF
TRBJ1-2,TRBV6-1,CASSDLGGRYGYTF
TRBJ2-1,TRBV7-3,CASSNTGGHNEQFF
TRBJ2-5,TRBV19,CASSIDKGETQYF
TRBJ2-1,TRBV9,CASNPTSSYNEQFF
TRBJ2-3,TRBV19,CATANRGQIDTQYF
TRBJ2-7,TRBV30,CAWSGTYSSYEQYF
TRBJ2-5,TRBV4-2,CASSHGTSGGQETQYF
TRBJ1-1,TRBV7-9,CATLLLNTEAFF
TRBJ2-5,TRBV30,CAWSEDRGWETQYF